These 11 T cell receptor beta chains came from one sample sequenced in a study of technical replicates of blood from a handful of donors. Here immunoSEQ multiplex PCR was the method, and the copy in TCRdb shows in-frame clones only, minus some. Of about 88,000 clones listed, 85% to 95% are singletons. Sequenced: T cells isolated from PBMCs. These receptors all come from a human donor in good health.

The chain combines TRBV14 with TRBJ2-1, with 7 bases lining up with TRBD2. The trim removed 2 bases at V and 8 bases at J, leaving 9 bases unmatched. CDR1 is SGHDN, CDR2 FVKESK, per germline. The CDR3 contains 15 residues. CDR3 coding DNA: TGTGCCAGCAGCCAAAACCTAGCGGCGTGGCATGAGCAGTTCTTC. Residues: CASSQNLAAWHEQFF.

V gene TRBV4-1 combines with J gene TRBJ2-7; no reliable D call. V lost 1 base and J lost 8, with 12 bases in between. This CDR3 has 13 residues. Looked up from germline, CDR1 is MGHRA and CDR2 is YSYEKL. The DNA for the CDR3 is TGCGCCAGCAGCCAAGGGCACGATACCCAGCAGTACTTC. It encodes CASSQGHDTQQYF.

The J gene is TRBJ1-6, the V gene TRBV18, with 11 bases that match TRBD1. Trimming cost V 1 base and J 8 bases; bases outside gene matches: 4. CDR1 KGHSH and CDR2 LQKENI come from the germline V gene. The length of the CDR3 is 16 residues. The CDR3 DNA sequence: TGTGCCAGCTCACCACGGACAGGGGGCATCGATTCACCCCTCCACTTT. This sequence encodes CASSPRTGGIDSPLHF.

The V call is TRBV28, the J call TRBJ1-5; D is ambiguous. V lost 3 bases, J lost 0 bases, and 15 bases lay in between. CDR3 length: 17 residues. In germline, CDR1 is MDHEN, CDR2 SYDVKM. CDR3 loop: CASSLVIGRSSNQPQHF. The DNA of the CDR3 is TGTGCCAGCAGTTTGGTTATTGGCAGATCTAGCAATCAGCCCCAGCATTTT.

The rearrangement links TRBV19 to TRBJ1-2; 7 bases are shared with TRBD1. The CDR3 consists of 14 residues. After removal of 5 bases from V and 4 bases from J, the junction contained 7 bases not matched to a gene. In germline, CDR1 is LNHDA, CDR2 SQIVND (reference sequence). The CDR3 DNA reads TGTGCCAGTAGTTTGACAGGGCGAAGCTATGGCTACACCTTC. It codes for CASSLTGRSYGYTF.

This clone is labeled as medium-sized. The chain links TRBV6-1 to TRBJ2-2, with 8 bases identical to TRBD1. The CDR3 contains 15 residues. The germline CDR1 and CDR2 sequences are MNHNS and SASEGT. With V trimmed by 6 bases and J by 3 bases, 6 bases remained unmatched. CDR3 nucleotide sequence: TGTGCCAGCAGGAGACAGGGGCGGTACACCGGGGAGCTGTTTTTT. Translated: CASRRQGRYTGELFF.

V and J are TRBV19 and TRBJ2-3; D might be TRBD1 (6 bases). The CDR3 spans 13 residues. CDR1 is LNHDA and CDR2 is SQIVND in the germline V gene (reference sequence). V gave up 5 bases and J gave up 3 bases, with 9 bases separating them. CDR3 region: CASSLTGTDTQYF. The DNA of the CDR3 is TGTGCCAGTAGTTTGACAGGTACAGATACGCAGTATTTT.

This chain links TRBV6-5 with TRBJ2-2, with 10 bases aligning to TRBD1. V gave up 10 bases and J gave up 10 bases; unmatched junction bases: 12. This CDR3 is built from 14 residues. Germline V lookup: CDR1 MNHEY, CDR2 SVGAGI. Here the CDR3 reads CATRVPGQGLELFF. CDR3 nucleotide sequence: TGTGCCACCAGAGTCCCGGGACAGGGGTTGGAGCTGTTTTTT.

The J gene is TRBJ2-7, the V gene TRBV4-2; 10 nucleotides line up with TRBD1. The CDR3 is 17 amino acids. Trimming took 4 bases from V and 2 from J; bases not matched to a gene: 11. CDR1 is LGHNA, CDR2 YNFKEQ, per germline. CDR3 coding DNA: TGTGCCAGCAGCCCAGGGTTGAGGGACAGGGGTACCTACGAGCAGTACTTC. Its translation: CASSPGLRDRGTYEQYF.

This clone was seen a handful of times. The chain is built from TRBV4-2 and TRBJ2-7; TRBD1 agrees at 7 bases. CDR3 length equals 15 residues. The J segment lost 3 bases and the V segment lost 0 bases, leaving 5 bases of the junction unmatched. Germline lookup yields CDR1 LGHNA and CDR2 YNFKEQ. DNA of the CDR3: TGTGCCAGCAGCCAAGAAGGGGACAGATTCTACGAGCAGTACTTC. Its translation is CASSQEGDRFYEQYF.

The chain combines TRBV13 with TRBJ2-3; 12 nucleotides line up with TRBD2. V was clipped by 5 bases and J by 5 bases; unmatched bases: 8. CDR3 length equals 16 residues. Germline values: CDR1 PRHDT, CDR2 FYEKMQ (reference sequence). CDR3: CASSRPLAGGGDTQYF. DNA of the CDR3: TGTGCCAGCAGCCGACCACTAGCGGGAGGTGGAGATACGCAGTATTTT.